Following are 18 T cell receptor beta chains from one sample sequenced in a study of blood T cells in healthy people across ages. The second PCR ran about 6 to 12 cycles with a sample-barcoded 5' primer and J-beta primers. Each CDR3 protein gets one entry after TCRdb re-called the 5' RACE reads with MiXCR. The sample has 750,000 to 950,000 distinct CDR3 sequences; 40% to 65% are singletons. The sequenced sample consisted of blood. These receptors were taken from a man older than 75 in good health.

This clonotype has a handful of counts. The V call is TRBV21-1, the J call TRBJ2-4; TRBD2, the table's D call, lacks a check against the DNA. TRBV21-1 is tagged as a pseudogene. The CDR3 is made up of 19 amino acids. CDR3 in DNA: TGTGCCAGCAGCAAAGAGGAGGGTAGCGGGCCACCCCGCGGAAACATTCAGTATTTC. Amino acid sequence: CASSKEEGSGPPRGNIQYF.

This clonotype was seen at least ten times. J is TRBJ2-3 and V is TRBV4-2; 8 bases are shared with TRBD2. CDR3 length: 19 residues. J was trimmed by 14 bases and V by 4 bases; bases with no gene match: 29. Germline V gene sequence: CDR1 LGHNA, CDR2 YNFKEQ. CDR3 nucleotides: TGTGCCAGCAGCCGGGTCCTACCGAGACGTAGCGGGATTTGGGGATACGCGTATTTT. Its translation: CASSRVLPRRSGIWGYAYF.

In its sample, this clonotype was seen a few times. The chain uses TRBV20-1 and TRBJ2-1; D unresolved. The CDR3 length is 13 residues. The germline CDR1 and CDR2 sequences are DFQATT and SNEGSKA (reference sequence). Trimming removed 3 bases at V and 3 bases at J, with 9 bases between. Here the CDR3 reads CSASVGFYNEQFF. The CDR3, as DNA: TGCAGTGCTAGCGTTGGCTTCTACAATGAGCAGTTCTTC.

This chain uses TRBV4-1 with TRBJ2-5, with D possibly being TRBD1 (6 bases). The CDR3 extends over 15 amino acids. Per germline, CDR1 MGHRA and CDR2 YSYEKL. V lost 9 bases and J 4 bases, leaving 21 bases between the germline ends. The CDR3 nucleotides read TGCGCCAGTAGCTCGAGCCCAGGGGCTAGAGAGACCCAGTACTTC. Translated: CASSSSPGARETQYF.

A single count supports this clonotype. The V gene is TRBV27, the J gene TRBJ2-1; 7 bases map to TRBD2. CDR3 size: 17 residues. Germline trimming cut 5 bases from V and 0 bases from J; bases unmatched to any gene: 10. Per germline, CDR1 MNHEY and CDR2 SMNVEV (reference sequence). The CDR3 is CASSSVDGGSSYNEQFF. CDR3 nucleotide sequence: TGTGCCAGCAGTAGTGTGGATGGCGGGAGCTCCTACAATGAGCAGTTCTTC.

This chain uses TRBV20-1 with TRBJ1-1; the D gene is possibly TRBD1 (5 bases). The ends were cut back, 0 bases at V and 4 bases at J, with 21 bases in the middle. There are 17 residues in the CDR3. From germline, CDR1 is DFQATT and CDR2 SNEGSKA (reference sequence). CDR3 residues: CSARDQAEKRGSTEAFF. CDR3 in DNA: TGCAGTGCTAGAGATCAGGCGGAAAAGCGGGGCAGCACTGAAGCTTTCTTT.

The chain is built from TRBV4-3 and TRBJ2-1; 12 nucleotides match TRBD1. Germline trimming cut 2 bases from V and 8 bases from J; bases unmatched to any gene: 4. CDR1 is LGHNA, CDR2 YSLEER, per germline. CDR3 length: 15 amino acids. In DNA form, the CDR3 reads TGCGCCAGCAGCCAATCCGGGACAGGGGGCTATGAGCAGTTCTTC. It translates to CASSQSGTGGYEQFF.

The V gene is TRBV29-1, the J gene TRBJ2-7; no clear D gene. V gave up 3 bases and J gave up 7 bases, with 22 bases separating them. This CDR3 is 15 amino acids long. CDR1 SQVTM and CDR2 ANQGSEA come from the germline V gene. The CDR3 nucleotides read TGCAGCGTTGACGGGCGCAGACCCTCCTACAATGAGCAGTACTTC. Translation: CSVDGRRPSYNEQYF.

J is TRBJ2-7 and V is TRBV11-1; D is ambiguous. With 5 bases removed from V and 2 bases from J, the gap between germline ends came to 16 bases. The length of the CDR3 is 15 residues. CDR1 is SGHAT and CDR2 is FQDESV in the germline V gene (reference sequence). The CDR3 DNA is TGTGCCAGCAGCATGATGCATGGGAACACCTACGAGCAGTACTTC. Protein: CASSMMHGNTYEQYF.

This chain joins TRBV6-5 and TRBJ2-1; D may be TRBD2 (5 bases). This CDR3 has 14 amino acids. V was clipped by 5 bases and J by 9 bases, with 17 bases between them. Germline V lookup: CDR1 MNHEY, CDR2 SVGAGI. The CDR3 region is CASSLELSGGEQFF. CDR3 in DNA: TGTGCCAGCAGTCTCGAGCTCTCAGGAGGTGAGCAGTTCTTC.

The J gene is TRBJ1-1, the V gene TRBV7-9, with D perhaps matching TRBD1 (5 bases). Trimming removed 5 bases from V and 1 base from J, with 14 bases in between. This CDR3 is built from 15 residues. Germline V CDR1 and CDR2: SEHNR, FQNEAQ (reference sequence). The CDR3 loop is CASSPRDQPNTEAFF. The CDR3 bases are TGTGCCAGCAGCCCTCGGGACCAGCCGAACACTGAAGCTTTCTTT.

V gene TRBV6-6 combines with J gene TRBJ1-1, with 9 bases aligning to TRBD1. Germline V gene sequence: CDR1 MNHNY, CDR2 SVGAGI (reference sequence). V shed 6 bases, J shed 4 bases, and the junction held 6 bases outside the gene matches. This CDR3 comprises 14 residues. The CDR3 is CASRGQGGSTEAFF. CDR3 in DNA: TGTGCCAGCAGGGGACAGGGAGGTAGCACTGAAGCTTTCTTT.

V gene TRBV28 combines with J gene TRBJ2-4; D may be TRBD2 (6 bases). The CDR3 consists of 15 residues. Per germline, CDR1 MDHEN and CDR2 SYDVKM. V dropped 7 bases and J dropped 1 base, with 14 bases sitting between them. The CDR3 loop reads CASTVEGTAKNIQYF. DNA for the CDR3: TGTGCCAGCACTGTGGAGGGTACGGCCAAAAACATTCAGTACTTC. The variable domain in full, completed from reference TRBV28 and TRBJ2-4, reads DVKVTQSSRYLVKRTGEKVFLECVQDMDHENMFWYRQDPGLGLRLIYFSYDVKMKEKGDIPEGYSVSREKKERFSLILESASTNQTSMYLCASTVEGTAKNIQYFGAGTRLSVL.

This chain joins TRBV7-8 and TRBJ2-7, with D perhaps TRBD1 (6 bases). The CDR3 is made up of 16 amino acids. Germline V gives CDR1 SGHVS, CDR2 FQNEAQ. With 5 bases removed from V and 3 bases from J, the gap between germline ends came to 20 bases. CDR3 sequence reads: CASSGQMTRLNYEQYF. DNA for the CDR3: TGTGCCAGCAGCGGACAGATGACGAGACTGAACTACGAGCAGTACTTC.

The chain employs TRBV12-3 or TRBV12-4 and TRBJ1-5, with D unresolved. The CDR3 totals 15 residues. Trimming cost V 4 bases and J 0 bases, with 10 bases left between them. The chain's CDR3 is CASSSRNSSNQPQHF. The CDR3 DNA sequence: TGTGCCAGCAGTTCCCGGAACAGTAGCAATCAGCCCCAGCATTTT.

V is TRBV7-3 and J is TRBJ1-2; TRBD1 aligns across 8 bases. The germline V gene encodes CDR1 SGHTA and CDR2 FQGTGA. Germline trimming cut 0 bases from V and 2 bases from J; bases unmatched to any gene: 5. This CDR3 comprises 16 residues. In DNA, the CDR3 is TGTGCCAGCAGCTTAACCGGGACAGGTATCAACTATGGCTACACCTTC. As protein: CASSLTGTGINYGYTF.

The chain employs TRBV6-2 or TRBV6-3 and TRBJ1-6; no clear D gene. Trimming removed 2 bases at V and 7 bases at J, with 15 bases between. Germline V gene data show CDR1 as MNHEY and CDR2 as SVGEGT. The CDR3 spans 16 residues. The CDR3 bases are TGTGCCAGCAGTTACAGGACGGCCCCTTGGAATTCACCCCTCCACTTT. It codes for CASSYRTAPWNSPLHF.

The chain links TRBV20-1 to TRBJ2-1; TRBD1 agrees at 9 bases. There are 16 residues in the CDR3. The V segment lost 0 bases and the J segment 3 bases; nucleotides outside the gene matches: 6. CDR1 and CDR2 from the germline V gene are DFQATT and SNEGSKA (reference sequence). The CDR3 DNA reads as TGCAGTGCTAGAGATCAGGACAGGGGCCACTACAATGAGCAGTTCTTC. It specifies CSARDQDRGHYNEQFF.